Ten or more counts support the clone carrying this TCR beta chain. Its antigen is currently unknown. The data were taken from a study of T cells after yellow fever vaccination. Study in general: The SMART-Seq v4 Ultra Low Input method served to prepare the low-cell-number fractions.

TCRdb reanalysed the 5' RACE reads using MiXCR and keeps one entry per CDR3 protein. This table has about 550,000 distinct CDR3 sequences, approximately 21% appearing once. Per germline, CDR1 LGHNA and CDR2 YNFKEQ. The CDR3 is 14 amino acids. V was cut by 5 bases and J by 6 bases, with 13 bases left in between. Findings and caveats of the study: A minor fraction of clonotypes spanned both CD4 and CD8 compartments. Post-booster reappearance was seen for most primary-vaccination clones (about 95% CD4, 80% to 90% CD8).

The rearrangement links TRBV4-2 to TRBJ2-2; no reliable D call. Here the sequenced sample was PBMCs, taken 15 days after the yellow fever booster vaccination. The sequence was collected from a man aged 25 to 40 who received the YFV17D yellow fever vaccine. The CDR3 DNA is TGTGCCAGCAGCAAGACTCCTGTGGCCGGGGAGCTGTTTTTT. Its protein product is CASSKTPVAGELFF.